The following is a T cell receptor (beta chain) sequence with its context. Which antigen it targets is not known. Per-nucleotide qualities are absent, and no much larger clonotype sits a single base away. The same CDR3 is also encoded by other DNA sequences in this sample. Blood samples were collected up to 4 times in the first month after transplant and then at least monthly when available. To prepare the library, the immunoSEQ multiplex PCR assay was applied. For most patients, genomic DNA was subjected to high-throughput TCR-beta CDR3 sequencing by Adaptive Biotechnologies. Turning to the authors' computational methods: Adaptive's ImmunoSEQ software supplied the TCR sequencing data for 15 to 20 patients, while MiXCR and VDJtools were used to process a few other patients. CDR3 nucleotide sequences shared by donor and recipient were removed because the origin of these sequences could not be assigned. To be classed as alloreactive, a clone needed at least 2-fold expansion over unstimulated cells and a minimum CFSE-low frequency of 0.002% (template counts) or 0.001% (read counts). A clone was considered mappable if detected in the sequenced pre-transplant spleen, lymph node, or MLR CFSE-low populations of the donor or recipient. Cumulative frequency of alloreactive clones was calculated as a percentage of all sequences weighted by copy number. TCRdb's version of the immuneACCESS table is confined to in-frame rearrangements and falls short of the full clone set. An unresolved V gene accounts for under half of the shortfall where checked; the remainder is of unknown origin. That table furnishes V, J and clone size, whereas the DNA furnished D and trimming. Within this sample are tens of thousands of clones, with over 85% of them counted one time only. Of the sample, 0.75% to 0.95% falls within the top ten clones.

The sample comes from a study of graft-versus-host responses after intestinal transplantation (dated by TCRdb to the early 2020s). Regarding the research as a whole: The transplants that recipients got were multivisceral, liver-intestinal, or isolated intestinal. Every recipient was given anti-thymocyte globulin induction, followed by 2 to 4 years of maintenance tacrolimus and steroids. After intestinal transplantation, graft-versus-host and host-versus-graft alloreactive T cell clones were followed in the graft, circulation and bone marrow using bulk TCR-beta CDR3 sequencing. Alloreactive clones were identified by sequencing pre-transplant mixed lymphocyte reaction products and comparing them with unstimulated pre-transplant donor and recipient T cells. Of the approximately 25 intestinal transplant recipients enrolled in the cohort, one of whom was a retransplant, a few patients without pretransplant specimens were excluded. A peak of at least 4% donor T cells among recipient peripheral blood mononuclear cells was the definition used for donor T cell macrochimerism. Samples from a few later patients were sequenced in-house on an Illumina MiSeq with MiXCR processing rather than by the commercial service. What the authors observed across the whole study: GvH clones were detected in recipient bone marrow, and some of these GvH clones were observed earlier in ileal mucosa or blood, consistent with an intestinal mucosal origin. Early after transplant, peak levels of circulating GvH clones were associated with declines in HvG clones. The relatively low number and heterogeneity of intestinal transplant patients limited the conclusions. Patients with donor T cell macrochimerism had high GvH to HvG T cell clonal ratios in their allografts.

Reading the germline V gene (reference sequence) gives CDR1 MNHEY and CDR2 SMNVEV. Unmatched junction bases come to 4, with V trimmed by 6 bases and J by 1 base. CDR3 length: 15 amino acids, cysteine to phenylalanine. Kept here is only the CDR3 DNA, which spans 45 bases and is read in frame from base 1. The rearranged segments are TRBV27 and TRBJ1-5; TRBD1 lines up with 9 middle nucleotides. The sequences come from PBMCs, collected 16 days after intestinal transplant. The sequence came from a human patient who received an intestinal transplant, so some T cells may come from the graft donor. The CDR3: CASSGQGQSNQPQHF. The base sequence is TGTGCCAGCAGCGGACAGGGGCAAAGCAATCAGCCCCAGCATTTT.